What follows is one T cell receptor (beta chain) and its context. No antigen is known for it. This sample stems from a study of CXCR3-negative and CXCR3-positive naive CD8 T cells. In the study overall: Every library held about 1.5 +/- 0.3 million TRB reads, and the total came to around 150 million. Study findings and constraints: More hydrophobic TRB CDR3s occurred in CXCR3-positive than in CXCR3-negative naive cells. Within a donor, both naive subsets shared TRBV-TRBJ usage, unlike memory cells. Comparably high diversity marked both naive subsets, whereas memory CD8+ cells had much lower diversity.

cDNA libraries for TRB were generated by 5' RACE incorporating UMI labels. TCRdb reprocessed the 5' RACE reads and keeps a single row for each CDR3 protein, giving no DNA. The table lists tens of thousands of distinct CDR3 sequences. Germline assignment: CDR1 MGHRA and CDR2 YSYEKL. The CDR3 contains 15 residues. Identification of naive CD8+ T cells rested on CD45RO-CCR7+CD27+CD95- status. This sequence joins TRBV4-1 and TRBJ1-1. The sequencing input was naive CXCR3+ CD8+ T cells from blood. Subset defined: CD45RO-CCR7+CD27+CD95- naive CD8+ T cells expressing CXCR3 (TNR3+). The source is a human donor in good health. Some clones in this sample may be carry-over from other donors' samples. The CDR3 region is CASSLGPQLNTEAFF.